These T cell receptor beta chains were read from a single sample in a study of OX40 agonist ivuxolimab in advanced cancers. Method: immunoSEQ multiplex PCR; TCRdb's copy keeps in-frame clones and lacks some. The table lists nearly 50,000 clones, 92% of them singletons. The sequencing here drew on CD4+ or CD8+ T cells sorted from blood, taken in a trial of the OX40 agonist ivuxolimab. Source of these receptors: an adult with an advanced solid tumor such as melanoma, head and neck, liver or kidney cancer. Both conserved end residues are part of each CDR3. D genes are given only for firm matches. Part of the rows lack a size; the others show once, few, many or a class for expanded clones.

.	.	TRBJ1-1	TRBV11-2	TGTGCCAGCAGCCTGAATCAGGGGTGGGCAGACACTGAAGCTTTCTTT	CASSLNQGWADTEAFF
.	.	TRBJ2-5	TRBV15	TGTGCCACCGAAAGGACAGAAAAAGAGACCCAGTACTTC	CATERTEKETQYF
.	.	TRBJ1-5	TRBV7-9	TGTGCCAGCAGCTTCTCGGATAGCAATCAGCCCCAGCATTTT	CASSFSDSNQPQHF
.	.	TRBJ1-6	TRBV11-2	TGTGCCAGCAGCGCCAAGAGCTCCTATAATTCACCCCTCCACTTT	CASSAKSSYNSPLHF
.	.	TRBJ2-1	TRBV5-1	TGCGCCAGCAGGAGGACCAAGATCTCCTACAATGAGCAGTTCTTC	CASRRTKISYNEQFF
TRBD2	.	TRBJ2-3	TRBV28	TGTGCCAGCAGTCTACCGACCAGCGGGGGGGGAGATACGCAGTATTTT	CASSLPTSGGGDTQYF
TRBD2	.	TRBJ2-1	TRBV5-1	TGCGCCAGCAGCTTGGCCCTTAGTGGCGGGGGGCACAATGAGCAGTTCTTC	CASSLALSGGGHNEQFF
TRBD2	.	TRBJ2-3	TRBV7-9	TGTGCCAGCAGCCCGCCTAGCGGGGGGTCCATCGATACGCAGTATTTT	CASSPPSGGSIDTQYF
.	.	TRBJ1-2	TRBV2	TGTGCCAGCAGTGAAGCTTTCGAGGGGGGCTATGGCTACACCTTC	CASSEAFEGGYGYTF
.	once	TRBJ1-2	TRBV27	TGTGCCAGCAGTTTAATGGGAGAGGGTGGCTATGGCTACACCTTC	CASSLMGEGGYGYTF
.	.	TRBJ1-2	TRBV27	TGTGCCAGCAGTTTCCGGGAAGGCTATGGCTACACCTTC	CASSFREGYGYTF
.	.	TRBJ1-4	TRBV19	TGTGCCAGTAGTGCCTCCTTGCTCGGGGGCGATGAAAAACTGTTTTTT	CASSASLLGGDEKLFF
.	.	TRBJ2-1	TRBV19	TGTGCCAGTAGTTGGGGGGGACAGTACAATGAGCAGTTCTTC	CASSWGGQYNEQFF
.	once	TRBJ1-2	TRBV9	TGTGCCAGCAGCGTAGACCTTAGGCGGCCCTATGGCTACACCTTC	CASSVDLRRPYGYTF
.	.	TRBJ2-5	TRBV27	TGTGCCAGCAGTTTAACTGGGGAGACCCAGTACTTC	CASSLTGETQYF
.	.	TRBJ1-1	TRBV10-1	TGCGCCAGCACCCTGAGAGCAACGGCCTTCGACACTGAAGCTTTCTTT	CASTLRATAFDTEAFF
.	.	TRBJ2-1	TRBV19	TGTGCCAGTAGTATAGCGAGTTACACCTACAATGAGCAGTTCTTC	CASSIASYTYNEQFF
.	.	TRBJ1-1	TRBV6-5	TGTGCCAGCAGTTACTCGAATAACCTGAATACTGAAGCTTTCTTT	CASSYSNNLNTEAFF
.	once	TRBJ2-7	TRBV7-9	TGTGCCAGCAGCTTAGGGGGCCGACCCTACGAGCAGTACTTC	CASSLGGRPYEQYF
.	.	TRBJ1-4	TRBV5-3	TGTGCCAGAAGCTTCCTAGAAGCCCTTAATGAAAAACTGTTTTTT	CARSFLEALNEKLFF
.	.	TRBJ2-7	TRBV5-6	TGTGCCAGCAGCTTCGGGACGACGAACGAGCAGTACTTC	CASSFGTTNEQYF
TRBD1	.	TRBJ1-2	TRBV2	TGTGCCAGCAGTTCCACGCAGGGACAGGGCCATGGCTACACCTTC	CASSSTQGQGHGYTF
.	once	TRBJ2-7	TRBV5-8	TGTGCCAGCAGCTTGCCAGTCTCCTACGAGCAGTACTTC	CASSLPVSYEQYF
.	.	TRBJ2-1	TRBV11-2	TGTGCCAGCAGCTTACCAAAAGACGGAGACAATGAGCAGTTCTTC	CASSLPKDGDNEQFF
.	.	TRBJ1-6	TRBV21-1	TGTGCCAGCAGGCAAGGAGGGATCTATAATTCACCCCTCCACTTT	CASRQGGIYNSPLHF
TRBD1	.	TRBJ2-7	TRBV9	TGTGCCAGCAGCCCCCGAGGGACAGGTTCCTACGAGCAGTACTTC	CASSPRGTGSYEQYF
TRBD1	.	TRBJ2-3	TRBV4-1	TGCGCCAGCAGCCAAGAAGTACAGGGGCCGGCAGATACGCAGTATTTT	CASSQEVQGPADTQYF
TRBD1	.	TRBJ1-3	TRBV4-1	TGCGCCAGCAGCCAGAGGGGGGACAGCTCTGGAAACACCATATATTTT	CASSQRGDSSGNTIYF
.	.	TRBJ2-3	TRBV6-4	TGTGCCAGCAGCCCGTTGGGAGACACAGATACGCAGTATTTT	CASSPLGDTDTQYF
.	.	TRBJ1-1	TRBV27	TGTGCCAGCAGTTTTGGGGTAAAGACTGAAGCTTTCTTT	CASSFGVKTEAFF
.	.	TRBJ1-4	TRBV5-1	TGCGCCAGCAGCCCAAGGCAAAATGAAAAACTGTTTTTT	CASSPRQNEKLFF
.	.	TRBJ2-1	TRBV6-6	TGTGCCAGCAGTTACGGGAGCAATGAGCAGTTCTTC	CASSYGSNEQFF
TRBD1	once	TRBJ2-2	TRBV2	TGTGCCAGCAGAGACTTAGACAGGGTACCCGGGGAGCTGTTTTTT	CASRDLDRVPGELFF
.	.	TRBJ1-6	TRBV4-1	TGCGCCAGCAGCCAACGGGGGGGGTTACCCGACAGAACAGACTATAATTCACCCCTCCACTTT	CASSQRGGLPDRTDYNSPLHF
TRBD2	.	TRBJ2-1	TRBV11-2	TGTGCCAGCAGCCAGAGCGGGGGGTTCTTAAATGAGCAGTTCTTC	CASSQSGGFLNEQFF
.	.	TRBJ1-2	TRBV6-5	TGTGCCAGCAGTCACTACGGGGTCGGATCCACCTATGGCTACACCTTC	CASSHYGVGSTYGYTF
.	.	TRBJ2-2	TRBV11-1	TGTGCCAGCAGCCCAAGGGGGGCGGTAAACACCGGGGAGCTGTTTTTT	CASSPRGAVNTGELFF
.	.	TRBJ2-1	TRBV6-4	TGTGCCAGCAGTCGATCGTCCACGGCGAATGAGCAGTTCTTC	CASSRSSTANEQFF
TRBD1	.	TRBJ1-5	TRBV6-5	TGTGCCAGCAGTTTCTCCAGGGGGAGCAATCAGCCCCAGCATTTT	CASSFSRGSNQPQHF
.	.	TRBJ1-2	TRBV29-1	TGCAGCGTTGAAGGGGGTATCTATGGCTACACCTTC	CSVEGGIYGYTF
.	.	TRBJ1-1	TRBV5-8	TGTGCCAGCAGCTGGTGGAGGGGCATGAACACTGAAGCTTTCTTT	CASSWWRGMNTEAFF
TRBD2	once	TRBJ2-5	TRBV5-6	TGTGCCAGCAGCTTTTCTAGCGGGGGCCCGCCGTACTTC	CASSFSSGGPPYF